The rows below give T cell receptor beta chains drawn from one sample of a study of CD8 T cells in ankylosing spondylitis. TCRdb used MiXCR to reprocess the 5' RACE reads, holding one entry per CDR3 protein. The table includes 80,000 to 90,000 distinct CDR3 sequences, roughly 30% detected once. What was sequenced was blood, either unsorted or a sorted T cell fraction (not recorded which). These receptors were taken from a male donor with ankylosing spondylitis or in good health (not recorded which). Both conserved end residues are part of each CDR3. The D gene is left open where the match is weak. The size entry is marked missing in some rows and otherwise reads once, few, many or a size class.

J gene | clone size | V gene | D gene | CDR3 DNA | CDR3 protein
TRBJ2-1 | . | TRBV5-1 | TRBD2 | TGCGCCAGCAGCCCGGAGGGACTAGCGGGGTCCTATGAGCAGTTCTTC | CASSPEGLAGSYEQFF
TRBJ2-7 | . | TRBV6-1 | TRBD1 | TGTGCCAGCGGGTCCCGGGACAGGGATTACGAGCAGTACTTC | CASGSRDRDYEQYF
TRBJ1-5 | few | TRBV5-8 | . | TGTGCCAGCAGCTTGGGAGGGAAGGAGGTTCAGCCCCAGCATTTT | CASSLGGKEVQPQHF
TRBJ2-1 | . | TRBV5-1 | . | TGCGCCAGCAGTTTGGAGGGGGGGCTAGCCTACAATGAGCAGTTCTTC | CASSLEGGLAYNEQFF
TRBJ1-4 | . | TRBV5-4 | . | TGTGCCAGCAGTCCGGACGGCGCAACTAATGAAAAACTGTTTTTT | CASSPDGATNEKLFF
TRBJ1-5 | few | TRBV9 | . | TGTGCCAGCAGCGTAGGGGGGGGCGGTAATCAGCCCCAGCATTTT | CASSVGGGGNQPQHF
TRBJ1-1 | . | TRBV12-3/TRBV12-4 | . | TGTGCCAGCATCCCGGGTGGGGGCAGGAACACTGAAGCTTTCTTT | CASIPGGGRNTEAFF
TRBJ2-7 | . | TRBV5-6 | . | TGTGCCAGCAGCTTGACACCAGCTGGGTACGAGCAGTACTTC | CASSLTPAGYEQYF
TRBJ1-5 | many | TRBV27 | . | TGTGCCAGCAGTGTCCTGCGGGGGCCCCAGCATTTT | CASSVLRGPQHF
TRBJ2-2 | . | TRBV4-2 | TRBD1 | TGTGCCAGCAGCCTGGGGACAGGGGGGTACACCGGGGAGCTGTTTTTT | CASSLGTGGYTGELFF
TRBJ1-1 | . | TRBV5-6 | TRBD1 | TGTGCCAGCAGCGGAGGGACAGGGGCCACTGAAGCTTTCTTT | CASSGGTGATEAFF
TRBJ2-7 | . | TRBV15 | . | TGTGCCACCAGCAGCCCCGAACTAGATGGCTACGAGCAGTACTTC | CATSSPELDGYEQYF
TRBJ2-5 | . | TRBV11-2 | . | TGTGCCAGCACGGCCGAACTTCAAGAGACCCAGTACTTC | CASTAELQETQYF
TRBJ2-1 | . | TRBV11-2 | . | TGTGCCAGCAGATCCGGGGTCCCGGTCGATGAGCAGTTCTTC | CASRSGVPVDEQFF
TRBJ2-5 | . | TRBV7-2 | TRBD2 | TGTGCCAGCAGCTTGATGGGGGGGGAGGGGACCCAGTACTTC | CASSLMGGEGTQYF
TRBJ2-5 | few | TRBV24-1 | TRBD2 | TGTGCCACCAGTGATACCGGGACTAGCGAATTGGAGACCCAGTACTTC | CATSDTGTSELETQYF
TRBJ1-1 | few | TRBV12-3/TRBV12-4 | . | TGTGCCAGCAGGGGGGTTCTTAACACTGAAGCTTTCTTT | CASRGVLNTEAFF
TRBJ2-1 | . | TRBV7-3 | TRBD2 | TGTGCCAGCAGCCAAGAGGGTGGACTAGCGGAGGGGAATGAGCAGTTCTTC | CASSQEGGLAEGNEQFF
TRBJ1-5 | . | TRBV5-1 | TRBD1 | TGCGCCAGCAGTCTGTCAGGGGGCGAAAGTCAGCCCCAGCATTTT | CASSLSGGESQPQHF
TRBJ2-5 | few | TRBV20-1 | . | TGCAGTGCACTCGAGGACCTCCAGGGTACCCAGTACTTC | CSALEDLQGTQYF
TRBJ2-3 | . | TRBV20-1 | . | TGCAGTGCTGATCCAGGGGAGGGGAGCACAGATACGCAGTATTTT | CSADPGEGSTDTQYF
TRBJ2-1 | . | TRBV7-3 | . | TGTGCCAGCAGCTTAGCGGGGGCCGAATACAATGAGCAGTTCTTC | CASSLAGAEYNEQFF
TRBJ1-2 | few | TRBV7-2 | . | TGTGCCAGCAGCTTACGTCTTTCGGTGTACACCTTC | CASSLRLSVYTF
TRBJ1-1 | few | TRBV7-2 | . | TGTGCCAGCACCGCCGAGCGGGCCAAAGCTTTCTTT | CASTAERAKAFF
TRBJ2-1 | . | TRBV5-8 | TRBD2 | TGTGCCAGCAGCCAAGGTAGCGGGACTGGGGATGAGCAGTTCTTC | CASSQGSGTGDEQFF
TRBJ1-2 | . | TRBV6-2/TRBV6-3 | . | TGTGCCAGCAAAACAGGAACCTCTAACTCTGGCTACACCTTC | CASKTGTSNSGYTF
TRBJ2-1 | few | TRBV19 | . | TGTGCCAGTAGCCAACTAGCAAAGGAGCAGTTCTTC | CASSQLAKEQFF
TRBJ2-3 | . | TRBV5-1 | TRBD1 | TGCGCCAGCAGCTGGACCGGGACAGGGAGCACAGATACGCAGTATTTT | CASSWTGTGSTDTQYF
TRBJ2-2 | . | TRBV2 | . | TGTGCCAGCAAAGCAGGGTTCACCGGGGAGCTGTTTTTT | CASKAGFTGELFF